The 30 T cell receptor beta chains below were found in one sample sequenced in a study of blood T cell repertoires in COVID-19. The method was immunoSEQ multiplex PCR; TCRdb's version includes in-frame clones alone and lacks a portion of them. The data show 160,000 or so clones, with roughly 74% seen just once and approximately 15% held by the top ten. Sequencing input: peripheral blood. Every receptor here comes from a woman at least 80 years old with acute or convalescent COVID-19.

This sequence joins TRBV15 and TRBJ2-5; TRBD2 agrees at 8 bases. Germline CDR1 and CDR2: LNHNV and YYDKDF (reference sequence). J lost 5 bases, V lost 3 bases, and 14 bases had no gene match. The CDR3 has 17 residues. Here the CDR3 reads CATSRGRAGGPGETQYF. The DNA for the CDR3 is TGTGCCACCAGCAGGGGAAGGGCGGGGGGCCCCGGGGAGACCCAGTACTTC.

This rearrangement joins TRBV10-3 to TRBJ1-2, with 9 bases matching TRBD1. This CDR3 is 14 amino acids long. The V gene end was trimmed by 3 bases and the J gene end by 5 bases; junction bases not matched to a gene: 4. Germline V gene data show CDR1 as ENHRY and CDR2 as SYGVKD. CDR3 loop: CAISDSTGGYGYTF. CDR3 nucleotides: TGTGCCATCAGTGACTCGACAGGGGGATATGGCTACACCTTC.

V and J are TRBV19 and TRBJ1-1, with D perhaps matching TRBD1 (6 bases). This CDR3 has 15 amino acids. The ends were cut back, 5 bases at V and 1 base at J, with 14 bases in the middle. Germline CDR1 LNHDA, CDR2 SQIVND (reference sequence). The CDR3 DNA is TGTGCCAGTAGTGCGGCCGGGACATCGAACACTGAAGCTTTCTTT. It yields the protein CASSAAGTSNTEAFF.

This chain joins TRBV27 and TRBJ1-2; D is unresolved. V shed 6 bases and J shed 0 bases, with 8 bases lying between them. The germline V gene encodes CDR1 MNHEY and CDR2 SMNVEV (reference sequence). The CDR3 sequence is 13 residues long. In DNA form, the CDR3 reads TGTGCCAGCAGCCGCGAAGCTAACTATGGCTACACCTTC. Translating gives CASSREANYGYTF.

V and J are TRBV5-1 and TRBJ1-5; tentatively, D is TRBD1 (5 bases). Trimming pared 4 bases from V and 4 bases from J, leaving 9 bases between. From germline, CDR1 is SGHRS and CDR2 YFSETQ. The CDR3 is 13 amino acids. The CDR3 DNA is TGCGCCAGCAGCGCGGGACCGAATCAGCCCCAGCATTTT. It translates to CASSAGPNQPQHF.

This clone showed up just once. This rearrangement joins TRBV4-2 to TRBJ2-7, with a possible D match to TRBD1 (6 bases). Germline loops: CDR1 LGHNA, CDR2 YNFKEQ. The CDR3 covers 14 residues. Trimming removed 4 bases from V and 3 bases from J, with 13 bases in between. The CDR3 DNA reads TGTGCCAGCAGCCGGGACATGGATTTCTACGAGCAGTACTTC. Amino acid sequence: CASSRDMDFYEQYF.

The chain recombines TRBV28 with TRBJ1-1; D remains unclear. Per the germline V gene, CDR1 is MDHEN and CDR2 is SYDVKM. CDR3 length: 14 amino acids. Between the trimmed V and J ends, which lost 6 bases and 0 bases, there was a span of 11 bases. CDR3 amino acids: CASRLTELNTEAFF. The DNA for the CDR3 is TGTGCCAGCAGGCTTACAGAACTGAACACTGAAGCTTTCTTT.

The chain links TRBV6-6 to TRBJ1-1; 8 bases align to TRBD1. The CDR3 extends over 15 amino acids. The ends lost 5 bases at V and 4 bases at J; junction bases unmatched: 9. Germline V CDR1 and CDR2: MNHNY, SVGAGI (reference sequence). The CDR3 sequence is CASSPGTGRGTEAFF. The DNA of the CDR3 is TGTGCCAGCAGTCCCGGGACAGGTCGGGGCACTGAAGCTTTCTTT.

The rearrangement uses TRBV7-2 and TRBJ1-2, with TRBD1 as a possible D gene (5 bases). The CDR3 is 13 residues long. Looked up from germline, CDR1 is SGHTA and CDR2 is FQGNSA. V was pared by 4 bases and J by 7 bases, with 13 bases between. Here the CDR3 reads CASSSQGVGGYTF. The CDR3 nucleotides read TGTGCCAGCAGCTCTCAAGGGGTGGGTGGCTACACCTTC.

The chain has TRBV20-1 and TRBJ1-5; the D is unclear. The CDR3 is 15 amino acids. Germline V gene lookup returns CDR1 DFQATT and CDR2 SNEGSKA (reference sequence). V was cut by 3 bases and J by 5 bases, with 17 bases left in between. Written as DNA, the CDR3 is TGCAGTGCTAGTGCAGAGACTGGCCCCGATCAGCCCCAGCATTTT. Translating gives CSASAETGPDQPQHF.

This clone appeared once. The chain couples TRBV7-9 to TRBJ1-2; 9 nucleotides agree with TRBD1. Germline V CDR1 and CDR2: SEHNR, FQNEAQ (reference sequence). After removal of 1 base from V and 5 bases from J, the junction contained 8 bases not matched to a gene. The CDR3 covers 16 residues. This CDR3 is CASSLVMGTGRYGYTF. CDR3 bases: TGTGCCAGCAGCTTAGTTATGGGGACAGGGAGGTATGGCTACACCTTC.

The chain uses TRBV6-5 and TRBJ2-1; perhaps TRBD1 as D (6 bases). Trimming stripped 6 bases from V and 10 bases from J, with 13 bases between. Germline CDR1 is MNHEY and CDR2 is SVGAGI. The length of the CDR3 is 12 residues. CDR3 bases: TGTGCCAGCAGGCGGGTCGGGACAGAGCAGTTCTTC. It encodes CASRRVGTEQFF.

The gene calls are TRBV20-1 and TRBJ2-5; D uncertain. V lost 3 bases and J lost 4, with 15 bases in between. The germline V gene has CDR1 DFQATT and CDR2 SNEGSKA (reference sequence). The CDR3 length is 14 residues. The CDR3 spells CSASGASRGETQYF. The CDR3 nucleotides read TGCAGTGCTAGTGGCGCTTCCCGCGGAGAGACCCAGTACTTC.

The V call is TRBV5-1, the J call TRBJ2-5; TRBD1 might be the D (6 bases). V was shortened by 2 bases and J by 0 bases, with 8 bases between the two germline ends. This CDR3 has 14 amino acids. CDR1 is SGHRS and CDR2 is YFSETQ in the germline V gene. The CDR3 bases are TGCGCCAGCAGCTTTAGACAGGACCAAGAGACCCAGTACTTC. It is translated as CASSFRQDQETQYF.

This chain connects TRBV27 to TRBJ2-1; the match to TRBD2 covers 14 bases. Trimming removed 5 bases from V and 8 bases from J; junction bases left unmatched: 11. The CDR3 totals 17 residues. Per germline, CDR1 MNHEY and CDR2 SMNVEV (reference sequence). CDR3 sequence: CASSPRLAGGPVDEQFF. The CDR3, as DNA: TGTGCCAGCAGTCCCCGACTAGCGGGGGGGCCTGTGGATGAGCAGTTCTTC.

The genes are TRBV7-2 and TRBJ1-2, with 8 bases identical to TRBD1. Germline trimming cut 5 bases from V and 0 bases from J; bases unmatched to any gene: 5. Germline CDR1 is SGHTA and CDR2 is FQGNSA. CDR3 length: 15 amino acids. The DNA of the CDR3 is TGTGCCAGCAGCCGCGGACAGGGTGCTAACTATGGCTACACCTTC. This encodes CASSRGQGANYGYTF.

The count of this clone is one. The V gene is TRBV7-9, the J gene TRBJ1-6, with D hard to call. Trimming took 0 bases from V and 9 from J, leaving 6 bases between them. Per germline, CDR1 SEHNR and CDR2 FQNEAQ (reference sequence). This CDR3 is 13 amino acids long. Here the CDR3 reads CASSLASVSPLHF. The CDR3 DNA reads TGTGCCAGCAGCTTAGCCTCTGTTTCACCCCTCCACTTT.

The CDR3 region has the DNA TGCGCCAGCAGCTTGAGGGGGACCTCGGGACAGAAGAACACCGGGGAGCTGTTTTTT. It encodes CASSLRGTSGQKNTGELFF. The chain carries TRBV5-1 and TRBJ2-2; 7 positions agree with TRBD1. CDR3 length equals 19 residues. Looked up from germline, CDR1 is SGHRS and CDR2 is YFSETQ. Losses at the gene ends were 1 base for V and 1 base for J; bases not matched to a gene: 13.

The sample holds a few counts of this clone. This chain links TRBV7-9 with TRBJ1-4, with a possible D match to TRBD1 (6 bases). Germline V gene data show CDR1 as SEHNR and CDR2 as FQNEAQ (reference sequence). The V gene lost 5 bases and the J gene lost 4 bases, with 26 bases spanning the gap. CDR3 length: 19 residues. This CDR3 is CASSPGFGGPGGSNEKLFF. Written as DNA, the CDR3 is TGTGCCAGCAGCCCAGGGTTTGGGGGCCCGGGTGGTAGTAATGAAAAACTGTTTTTT.

The CDR3 reads CASSPGGSADTQYF. Written as DNA, the CDR3 is TGTGCCAGCTCACCAGGCGGGAGTGCAGATACGCAGTATTTT. The V and J genes are TRBV18 and TRBJ2-3, with 7 nucleotides matching TRBD2. With V trimmed by 2 bases and J by 4 bases, 3 bases remained unmatched. Per germline, CDR1 KGHSH and CDR2 LQKENI. The CDR3 runs to 14 residues.

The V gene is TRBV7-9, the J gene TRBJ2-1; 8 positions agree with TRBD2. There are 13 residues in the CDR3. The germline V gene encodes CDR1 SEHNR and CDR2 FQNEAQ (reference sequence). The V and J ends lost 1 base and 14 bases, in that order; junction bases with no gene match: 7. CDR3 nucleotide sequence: TGTGCCAGCAGCTTAGAACGACTAGCGCGAGAGTTCTTC. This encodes CASSLERLAREFF.

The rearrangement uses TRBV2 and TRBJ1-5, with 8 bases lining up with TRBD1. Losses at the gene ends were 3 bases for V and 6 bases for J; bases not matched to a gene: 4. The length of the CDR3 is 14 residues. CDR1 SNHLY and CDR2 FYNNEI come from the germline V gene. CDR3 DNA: TGTGCCAGCAGTGAGACAGGGGTACGTCAGCCCCAGCATTTT. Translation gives CASSETGVRQPQHF.

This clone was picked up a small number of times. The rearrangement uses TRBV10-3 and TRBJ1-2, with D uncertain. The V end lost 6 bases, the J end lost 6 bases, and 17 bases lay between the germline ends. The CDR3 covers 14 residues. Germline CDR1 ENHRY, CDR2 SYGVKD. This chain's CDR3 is CAISLSQQSDGYTF. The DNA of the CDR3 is TGTGCCATCAGCTTGAGTCAACAGTCGGATGGCTACACCTTC.

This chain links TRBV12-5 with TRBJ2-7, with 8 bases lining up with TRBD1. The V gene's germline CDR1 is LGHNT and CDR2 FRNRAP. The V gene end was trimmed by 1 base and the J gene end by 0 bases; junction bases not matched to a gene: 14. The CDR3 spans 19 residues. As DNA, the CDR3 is TGTGCTAGTGGTTTGGCACCCGGGACAGGTCAAGGGAGCTCCTACGAGCAGTACTTC. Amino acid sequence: CASGLAPGTGQGSSYEQYF. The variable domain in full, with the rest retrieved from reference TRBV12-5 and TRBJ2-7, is DARVTQTPRHKVTEMGQEVTMRCQPILGHNTVFWYRQTMMQGLELLAYFRNRAPLDDSGMPKDRFSAEMPDATLATLKIQPSEPRDSAVYFCASGLAPGTGQGSSYEQYFGPGTRLTVT.

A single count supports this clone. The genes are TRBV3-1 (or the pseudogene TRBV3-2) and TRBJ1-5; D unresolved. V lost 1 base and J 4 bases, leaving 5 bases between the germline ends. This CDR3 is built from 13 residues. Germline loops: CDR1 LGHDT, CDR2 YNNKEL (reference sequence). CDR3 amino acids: CASSQGRNQPQHF. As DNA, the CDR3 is TGTGCCAGCAGCCAAGGCAGAAATCAGCCCCAGCATTTT.

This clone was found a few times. CDR3 nucleotide sequence: TGTGCCAGCAGCCATCTTAATGAAAAACTGTTTTTT. Amino acids: CASSHLNEKLFF. The rearrangement uses TRBV3-1 (or the pseudogene TRBV3-2) and TRBJ1-4; D call uncertain. The CDR3 extends over 12 amino acids. Germline CDR1 LGHDT, CDR2 YNNKEL (reference sequence). The V end lost 3 bases, the J end lost 4 bases, and 3 bases lay between the germline ends.

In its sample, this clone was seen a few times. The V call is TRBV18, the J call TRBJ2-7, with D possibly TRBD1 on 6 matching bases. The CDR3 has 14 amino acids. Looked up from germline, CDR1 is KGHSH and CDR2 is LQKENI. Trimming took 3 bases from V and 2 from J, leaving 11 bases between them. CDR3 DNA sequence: TGTGCCAGCTCACCCCGGGACAATACCTACGAGCAGTACTTC. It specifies CASSPRDNTYEQYF.

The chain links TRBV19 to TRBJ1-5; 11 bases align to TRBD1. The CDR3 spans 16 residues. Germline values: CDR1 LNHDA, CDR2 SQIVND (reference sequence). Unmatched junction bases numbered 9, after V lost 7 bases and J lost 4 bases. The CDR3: CASTPLGTGGNQPQHF. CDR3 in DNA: TGTGCCAGTACCCCACTAGGGACAGGGGGTAATCAGCCCCAGCATTTT.

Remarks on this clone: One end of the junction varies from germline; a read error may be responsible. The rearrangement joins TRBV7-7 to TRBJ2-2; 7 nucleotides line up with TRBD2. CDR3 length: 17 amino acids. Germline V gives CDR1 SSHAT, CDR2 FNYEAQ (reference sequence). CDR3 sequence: CASSLLSGIQNTGELFF. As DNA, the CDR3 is TGTGCTAGCAGCTTATTAAGCGGGATTCAGAACACCGGGGAGCTGTTTTTT.

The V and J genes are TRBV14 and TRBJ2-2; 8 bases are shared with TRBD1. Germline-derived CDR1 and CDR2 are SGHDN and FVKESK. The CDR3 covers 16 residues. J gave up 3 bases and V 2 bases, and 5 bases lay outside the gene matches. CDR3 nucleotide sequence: TGTGCCAGCAGCCAACAGGGGGCCTTTGACACCGGGGAGCTGTTTTTT. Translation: CASSQQGAFDTGELFF. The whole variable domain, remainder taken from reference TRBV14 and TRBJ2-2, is EAGVTQFPSHSVIEKGQTVTLRCDPISGHDNLYWYRRVMGKEIKFLLHFVKESKQDESGMPNNRFLAERTGGTYSTLKVQPAELEDSGVYFCASSQQGAFDTGELFFGEGSRLTVL.